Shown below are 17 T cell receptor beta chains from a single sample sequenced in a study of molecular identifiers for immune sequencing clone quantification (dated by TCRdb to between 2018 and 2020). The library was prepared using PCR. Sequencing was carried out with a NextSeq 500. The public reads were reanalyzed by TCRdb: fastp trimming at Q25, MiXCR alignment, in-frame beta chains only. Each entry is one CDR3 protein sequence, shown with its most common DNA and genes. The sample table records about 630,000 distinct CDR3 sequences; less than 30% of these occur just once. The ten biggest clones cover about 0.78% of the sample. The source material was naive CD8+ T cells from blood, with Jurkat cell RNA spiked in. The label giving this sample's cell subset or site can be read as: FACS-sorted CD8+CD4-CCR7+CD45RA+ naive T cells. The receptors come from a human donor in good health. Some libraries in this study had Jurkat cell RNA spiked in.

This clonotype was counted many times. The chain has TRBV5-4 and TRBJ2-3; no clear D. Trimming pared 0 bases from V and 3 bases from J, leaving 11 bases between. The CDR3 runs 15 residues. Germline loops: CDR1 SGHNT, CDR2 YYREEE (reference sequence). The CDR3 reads CASSLATASTDTQYF. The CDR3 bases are TGTGCCAGCAGCTTGGCAACGGCCAGTACAGATACGCAGTATTTT.

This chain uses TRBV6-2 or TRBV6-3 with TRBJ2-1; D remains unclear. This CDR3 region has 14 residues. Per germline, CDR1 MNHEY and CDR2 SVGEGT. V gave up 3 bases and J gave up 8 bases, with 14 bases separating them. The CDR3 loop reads CASSYSGLVDEQFF. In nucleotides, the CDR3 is TGTGCCAGCAGTTATTCCGGTCTCGTGGATGAGCAGTTCTTC.

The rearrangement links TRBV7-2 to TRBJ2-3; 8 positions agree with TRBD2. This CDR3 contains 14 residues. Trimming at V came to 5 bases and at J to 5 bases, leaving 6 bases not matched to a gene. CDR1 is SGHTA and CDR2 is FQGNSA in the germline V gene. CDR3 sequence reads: CASSAGLEIDTQYF. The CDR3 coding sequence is TGTGCCAGCAGCGCGGGACTAGAAATAGATACGCAGTATTTT.

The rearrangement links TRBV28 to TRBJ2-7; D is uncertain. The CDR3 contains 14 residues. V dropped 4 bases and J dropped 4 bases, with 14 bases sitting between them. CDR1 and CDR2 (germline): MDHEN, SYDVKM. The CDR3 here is CASSWQRFSYEQYF. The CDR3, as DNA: TGTGCCAGCAGTTGGCAGCGATTTTCATACGAGCAGTACTTC.

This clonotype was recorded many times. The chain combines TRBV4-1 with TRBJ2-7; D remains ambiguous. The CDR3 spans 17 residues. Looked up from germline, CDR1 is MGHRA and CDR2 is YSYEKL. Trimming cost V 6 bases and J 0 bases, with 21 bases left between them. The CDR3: CASSPDIITPSSYEQYF. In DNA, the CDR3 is TGCGCCAGCAGTCCCGATATAATCACCCCAAGCTCCTACGAGCAGTACTTC.

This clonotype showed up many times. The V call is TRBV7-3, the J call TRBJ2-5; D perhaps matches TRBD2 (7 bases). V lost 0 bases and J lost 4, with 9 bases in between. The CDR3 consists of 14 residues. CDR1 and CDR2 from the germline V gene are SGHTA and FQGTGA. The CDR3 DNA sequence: TGTGCCAGCAGCTTAACGGGGGGGCGAGAGACCCAGTACTTC. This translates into CASSLTGGRETQYF.

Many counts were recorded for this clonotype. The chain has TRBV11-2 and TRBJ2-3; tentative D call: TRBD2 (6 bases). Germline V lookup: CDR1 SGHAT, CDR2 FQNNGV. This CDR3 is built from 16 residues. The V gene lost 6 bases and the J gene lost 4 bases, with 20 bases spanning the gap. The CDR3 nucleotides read TGTGCCAGCAGACTCGGGACTCAGACTCTGGCAGATACGCAGTATTTT. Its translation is CASRLGTQTLADTQYF.

The CDR3 reads CASSEYRDGTEAFF. The CDR3 region has the DNA TGTGCCAGCAGTGAATACCGCGACGGCACTGAAGCTTTCTTT. This chain links TRBV6-1 with TRBJ1-1; D is ambiguous. The CDR3 contains 14 residues. Germline V gene sequence: CDR1 MNHNS, CDR2 SASEGT. Trimming left V 2 bases short and J 4 bases short, with 11 bases between.

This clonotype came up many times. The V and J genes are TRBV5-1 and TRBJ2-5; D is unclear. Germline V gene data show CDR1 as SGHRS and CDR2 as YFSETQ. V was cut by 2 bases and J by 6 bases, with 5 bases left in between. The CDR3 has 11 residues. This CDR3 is CASSFGQTQYF. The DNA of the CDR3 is TGCGCCAGCAGCTTCGGACAGACCCAGTACTTC. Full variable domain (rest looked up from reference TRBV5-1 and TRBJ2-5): KAGVTQTPRYLIKTRGQQVTLSCSPISGHRSVSWYQQTPGQGLQFLFEYFSETQRNKGNFPGRFSGRQFSNSRSEMNVSTLELGDSALYLCASSFGQTQYFGPGTRLLVL.

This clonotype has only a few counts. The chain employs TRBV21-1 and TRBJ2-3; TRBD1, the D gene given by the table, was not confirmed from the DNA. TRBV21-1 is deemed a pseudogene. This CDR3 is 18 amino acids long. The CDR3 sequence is CAGSKEGQSKPRTDTQYF. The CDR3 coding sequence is TGTGCCGGCAGCAAAGAGGGGCAATCAAAGCCAAGGACAGATACGCAGTATTTT.

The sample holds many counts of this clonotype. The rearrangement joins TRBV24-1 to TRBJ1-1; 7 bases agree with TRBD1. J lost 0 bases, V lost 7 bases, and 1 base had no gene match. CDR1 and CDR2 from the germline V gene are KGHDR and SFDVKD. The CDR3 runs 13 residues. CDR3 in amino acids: CATRQGMNTEAFF. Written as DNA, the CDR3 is TGTGCCACCAGACAGGGGATGAACACTGAAGCTTTCTTT.

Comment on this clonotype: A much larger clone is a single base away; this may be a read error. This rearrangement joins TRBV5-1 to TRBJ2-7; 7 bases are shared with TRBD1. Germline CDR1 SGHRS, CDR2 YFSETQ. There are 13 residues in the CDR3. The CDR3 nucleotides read TGCGCCAACAGCCGCACAGGGGCTCACGAGCAGTACTTC. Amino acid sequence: CANSRTGAHEQYF.

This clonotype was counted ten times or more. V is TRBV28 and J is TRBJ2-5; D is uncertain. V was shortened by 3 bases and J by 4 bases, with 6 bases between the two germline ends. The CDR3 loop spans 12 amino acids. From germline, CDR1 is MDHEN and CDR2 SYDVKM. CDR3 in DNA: TGTGCCAGCAGTTTTGAGACAGAGACCCAGTACTTC. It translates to CASSFETETQYF.

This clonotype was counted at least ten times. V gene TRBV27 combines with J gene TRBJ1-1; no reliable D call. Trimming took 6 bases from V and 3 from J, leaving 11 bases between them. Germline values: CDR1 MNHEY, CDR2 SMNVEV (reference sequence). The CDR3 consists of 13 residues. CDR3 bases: TGTGCCAGCAGCTTAAGAGTTGACACTGAAGCTTTCTTT. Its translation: CASSLRVDTEAFF.

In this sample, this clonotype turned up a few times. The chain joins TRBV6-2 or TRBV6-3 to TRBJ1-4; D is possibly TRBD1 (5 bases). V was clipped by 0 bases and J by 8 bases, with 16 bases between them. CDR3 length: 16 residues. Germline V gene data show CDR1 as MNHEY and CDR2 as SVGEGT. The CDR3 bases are TGTGCCAGCAGTTACTCTCCAGGGACCCCCTCGGAAAAACTGTTTTTT. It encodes CASSYSPGTPSEKLFF.

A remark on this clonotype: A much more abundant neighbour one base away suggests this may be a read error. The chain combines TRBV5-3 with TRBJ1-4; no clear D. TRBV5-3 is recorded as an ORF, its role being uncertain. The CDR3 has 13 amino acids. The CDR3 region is CASSLAVNEILFF. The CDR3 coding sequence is TGTGCCAGCAGCTTGGCTGTCAATGAAATACTGTTTTTT.

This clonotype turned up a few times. The CDR3 DNA sequence: TGTGCCAGCAGCTTCGGACCCCAAGGGGCCCAGTACTTC. Its protein is CASSFGPQGAQYF. The genes are TRBV5-6 and TRBJ2-5; weak D call: TRBD1 (5 bases). Germline V gene sequence: CDR1 SGHDT, CDR2 YYEEEE. The CDR3 covers 13 residues. Trimming removed 2 bases at V and 9 bases at J, with 14 bases between. Using reference TRBV5-6 and TRBJ2-5 for the parts outside the CDR3, the full variable domain is DAGVTQSPTHLIKTRGQQVTLRCSPKSGHDTVSWYQQALGQGPQFIFQYYEEEERQRGNFPDRFSGHQFPNYSSELNVNALLLGDSALYLCASSFGPQGAQYFGPGTRLLVL.